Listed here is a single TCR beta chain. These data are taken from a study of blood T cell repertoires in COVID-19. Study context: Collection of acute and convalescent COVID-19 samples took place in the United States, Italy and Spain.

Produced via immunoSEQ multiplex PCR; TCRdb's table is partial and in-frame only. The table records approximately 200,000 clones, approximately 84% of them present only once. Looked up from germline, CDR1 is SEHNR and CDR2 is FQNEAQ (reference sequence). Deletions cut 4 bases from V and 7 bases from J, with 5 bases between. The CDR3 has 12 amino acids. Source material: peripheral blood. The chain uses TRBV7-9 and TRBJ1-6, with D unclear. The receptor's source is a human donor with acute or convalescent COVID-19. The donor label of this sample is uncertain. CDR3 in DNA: TGTGCCAGCAGCTCACAGAATTCACCCCTCCACTTT. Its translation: CASSSQNSPLHF. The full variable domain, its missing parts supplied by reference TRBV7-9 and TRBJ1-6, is DTGVSQNPRHKITKRGQNVTFRCDPISEHNRLYWYRQTLGQGPEFLTYFQNEAQLEKSRLLSDRFSAERPKGSFSTLEIQRTEQGDSAMYLCASSSQNSPLHFGNGTRLTVT.